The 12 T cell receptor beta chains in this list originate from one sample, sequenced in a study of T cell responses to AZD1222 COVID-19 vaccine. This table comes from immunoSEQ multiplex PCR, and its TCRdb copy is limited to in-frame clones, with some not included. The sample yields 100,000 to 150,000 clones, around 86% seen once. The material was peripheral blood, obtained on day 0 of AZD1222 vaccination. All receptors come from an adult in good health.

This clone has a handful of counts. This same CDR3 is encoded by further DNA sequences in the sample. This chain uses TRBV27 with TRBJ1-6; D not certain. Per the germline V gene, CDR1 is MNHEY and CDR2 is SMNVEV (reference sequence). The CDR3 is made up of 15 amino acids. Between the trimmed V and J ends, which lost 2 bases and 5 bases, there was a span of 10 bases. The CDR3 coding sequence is TGTGCCAGCAGTTTAGGGCCAGCGAATAATTCACCCCTCCACTTT. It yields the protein CASSLGPANNSPLHF.

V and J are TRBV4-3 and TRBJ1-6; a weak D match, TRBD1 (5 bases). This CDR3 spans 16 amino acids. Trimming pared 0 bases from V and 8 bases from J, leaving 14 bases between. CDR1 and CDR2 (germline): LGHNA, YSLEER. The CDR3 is CASSQDLRGRDSPLHF. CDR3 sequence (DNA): TGCGCCAGCAGCCAAGATCTAAGGGGAAGAGATTCACCCCTCCACTTT.

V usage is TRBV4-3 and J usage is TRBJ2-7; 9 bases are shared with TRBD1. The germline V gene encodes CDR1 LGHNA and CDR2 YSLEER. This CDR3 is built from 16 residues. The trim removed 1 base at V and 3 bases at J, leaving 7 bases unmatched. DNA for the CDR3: TGCGCCAGCAGCCAAGGAAACAGGGGGCCGGGCTACGAGCAGTACTTC. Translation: CASSQGNRGPGYEQYF.

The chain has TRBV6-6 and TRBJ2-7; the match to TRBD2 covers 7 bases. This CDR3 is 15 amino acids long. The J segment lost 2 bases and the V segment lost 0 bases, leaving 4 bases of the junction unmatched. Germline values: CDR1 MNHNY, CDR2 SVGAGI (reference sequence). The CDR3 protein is CASSYSAGVAYEQYF. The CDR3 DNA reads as TGTGCCAGCAGTTACTCGGCGGGAGTGGCCTACGAGCAGTACTTC.

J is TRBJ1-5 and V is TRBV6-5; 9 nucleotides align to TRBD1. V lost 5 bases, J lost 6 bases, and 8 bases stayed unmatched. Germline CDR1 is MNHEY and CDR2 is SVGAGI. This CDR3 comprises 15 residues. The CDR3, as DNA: TGTGCCAGCAGTCCCCTGGGACAGGGTGGTCAGCCCCAGCATTTT. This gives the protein CASSPLGQGGQPQHF.

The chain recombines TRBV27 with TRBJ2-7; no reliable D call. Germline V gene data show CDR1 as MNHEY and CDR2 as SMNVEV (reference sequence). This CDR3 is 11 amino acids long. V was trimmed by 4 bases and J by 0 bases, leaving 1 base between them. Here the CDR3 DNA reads TGTGCCAGCAGTTCCTCCTACGAGCAGTACTTC. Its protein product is CASSSSYEQYF.

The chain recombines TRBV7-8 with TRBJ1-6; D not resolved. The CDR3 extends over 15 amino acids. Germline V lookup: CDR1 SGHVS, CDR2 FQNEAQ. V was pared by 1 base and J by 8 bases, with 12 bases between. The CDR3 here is CASSLGTRVDSPLHF. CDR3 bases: TGTGCCAGCAGCTTAGGGACTCGCGTCGATTCACCCCTCCACTTT.

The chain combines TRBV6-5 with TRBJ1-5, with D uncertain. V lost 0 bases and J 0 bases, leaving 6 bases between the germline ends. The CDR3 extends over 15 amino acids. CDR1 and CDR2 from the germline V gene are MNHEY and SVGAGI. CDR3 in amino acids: CASSYSYNSNQPQHF. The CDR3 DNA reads TGTGCCAGCAGTTACTCGTACAATAGCAATCAGCCCCAGCATTTT.

CDR3 nucleotide sequence: TGCGCCAGCAGCCAGGGACAGTCCCGGTGGTACGAGCAGTACTTC. Translation: CASSQGQSRWYEQYF. The rearrangement uses TRBV4-1 and TRBJ2-7, with 7 bases identical to TRBD1. Unmatched junction bases numbered 9, after V lost 3 bases and J lost 4 bases. Per germline, CDR1 MGHRA and CDR2 YSYEKL. The CDR3 runs 15 residues.

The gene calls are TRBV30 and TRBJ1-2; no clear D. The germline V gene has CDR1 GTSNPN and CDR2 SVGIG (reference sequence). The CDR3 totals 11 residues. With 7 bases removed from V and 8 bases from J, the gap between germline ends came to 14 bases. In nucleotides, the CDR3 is TGTGCCTTACACCGAGTAGGAGGCTACACCTTC. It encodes CALHRVGGYTF.

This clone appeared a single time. Written as DNA, the CDR3 is TGTGCCAACACGCAGGGGGTTGGCTATGGCTACACCTTC. It translates to CANTQGVGYGYTF. The chain joins TRBV10-3 to TRBJ1-2; 7 bases are shared with TRBD1. The V gene end was trimmed by 10 bases and the J gene end by 4 bases; junction bases not matched to a gene: 9. CDR3 length: 13 residues. The germline V gene encodes CDR1 ENHRY and CDR2 SYGVKD.

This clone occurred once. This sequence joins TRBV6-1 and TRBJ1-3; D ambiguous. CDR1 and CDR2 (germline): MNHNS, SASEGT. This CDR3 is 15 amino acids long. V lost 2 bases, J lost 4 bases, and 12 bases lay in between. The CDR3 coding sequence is TGTGCCAGCAGTGAAATGGGTCGTTACGGAAACACCATATATTTT. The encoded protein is CASSEMGRYGNTIYF.